The 24 T cell receptor beta chains below all came from one sample that was sequenced in a study of vaccination effects on CD4 cells after COVID-19. Sequenced by immunoSEQ multiplex PCR; TCRdb stores in-frame clones only, minus some. The sample carries approximately 74,000 clones, about 70% recorded once. Expansion with viral peptide pools was applied to antigen-specific CD4+ T cells by the ViraFEST assay prior to sequencing. After less than twelve days in culture, the CD4+ T cells were isolated. Among the vaccine recipients, none had a prior SARS-CoV-2 infection, and nucleocapsid antibodies were negative. For these TCRs, the target antigens are not known. The sequencing here drew on CD4+ T cells from PBMCs cultured with HCoV-NL63 spike peptides, taken before COVID-19 vaccination. These receptors were taken from a human donor who received a COVID-19 vaccine.

This chain uses TRBV30 with TRBJ2-6, with 12 nucleotides matching TRBD1. The CDR3 length is 17 residues. The V segment lost 5 bases and the J segment 4 bases; nucleotides outside the gene matches: 9. CDR1 and CDR2 (germline): GTSNPN, SVGIG (reference sequence). The CDR3 DNA is TGTGCCTGGTACCGGGACAGGGGGCGCCGAGGGGCCAACGTCCTGACTTTC. Its protein product is CAWYRDRGRRGANVLTF.

This chain uses TRBV24-1 with TRBJ2-5; no clear D. Germline lookup yields CDR1 KGHDR and CDR2 SFDVKD. This CDR3 has 13 residues. Trimming stripped 10 bases from V and 4 bases from J, with 15 bases between. Here the CDR3 DNA reads TGTGCCACTGCTCTCGAGGTTGGAGAGACCCAGTACTTC. Residues: CATALEVGETQYF.

This clone is a singleton in its sample. The gene calls are TRBV5-4 and TRBJ2-5; TRBD1 might be the D (6 bases). CDR3 size: 13 residues. Trimming left V 4 bases short and J 2 bases short, with 9 bases between. Germline assignment: CDR1 SGHNT and CDR2 YYREEE (reference sequence). CDR3 coding DNA: TGTGCCAGCAGCCCCGGACAGCAAGAGACCCAGTACTTC. Protein: CASSPGQQETQYF.

The chain has TRBV27 and TRBJ2-5, with 7 bases matching TRBD1. V dropped 8 bases and J dropped 5; count of bases not matched to a gene: 8. Germline loops: CDR1 MNHEY, CDR2 SMNVEV (reference sequence). This CDR3 spans 13 amino acids. The CDR3 bases are TGTGCCAGCGGAGACAGGGAGATTGAGACCCAGTACTTC. It codes for CASGDREIETQYF.

J is TRBJ2-7 and V is TRBV5-4, with 10 bases fitting TRBD1. The length of the CDR3 is 15 residues. Losses at the gene ends were 5 bases for V and 2 bases for J; bases not matched to a gene: 7. CDR1 SGHNT and CDR2 YYREEE come from the germline V gene (reference sequence). The CDR3 loop reads CASRSDRGSPYEQYV. CDR3 sequence (DNA): TGTGCCAGCAGATCGGACAGGGGGAGTCCCTACGAGCAGTACGTC.

The chain carries TRBV4-3 and TRBJ2-5, with TRBD2 identical over 7 bases. J was trimmed by 2 bases and V by 1 base; bases with no gene match: 4. The CDR3 consists of 15 residues. Germline values: CDR1 LGHNA, CDR2 YSLEER. CDR3 amino acids: CASSQGRGVQETQYF. In DNA, the CDR3 is TGCGCCAGCAGCCAAGGACGGGGGGTTCAAGAGACCCAGTACTTC.

As regards this clone: An end of the junction differs from the germline gene, which may be a read error. V is TRBV6-2 or TRBV6-3 and J is TRBJ1-5; the D gene is possibly TRBD1 (6 bases). There are 13 residues in the CDR3. The germline gives CDR1 MNHEY, CDR2 SVGEGT. As DNA, the CDR3 is TGTGCCAGCACCCCTGACAGGAATCAACCCCAGCATTTT. Residues: CASTPDRNQPQHF.

The CDR3 spells CASTEGQQENTIYF. The CDR3 bases are TGTGCCAGCACCGAGGGACAGCAGGAAAACACCATATATTTT. The chain uses TRBV9 and TRBJ1-3; 7 positions match TRBD1. The V segment lost 6 bases and the J segment 6 bases; nucleotides outside the gene matches: 9. The CDR3 covers 14 residues. Germline-derived CDR1 and CDR2 are SGDLS and YYNGEE.

The chain combines TRBV10-1 with TRBJ2-4; D is uncertain. Trimming left V 0 bases short and J 9 bases short, with 12 bases between. Looked up from germline, CDR1 is WNHNN and CDR2 is SYGVQD (reference sequence). This CDR3 region has 14 residues. The CDR3 spells CASSESSAQAIQYF. In nucleotides, the CDR3 is TGCGCCAGCAGTGAGTCGAGCGCCCAAGCCATTCAGTACTTC.

V is TRBV5-6 and J is TRBJ1-2; D gene unclear. CDR1 is SGHDT, CDR2 YYEEEE, per germline. Trimming left V 0 bases short and J 2 bases short, with 11 bases between. The CDR3 is made up of 15 amino acids. The CDR3 DNA follows: TGTGCCAGCAGCTTGGGGGCAGGACCAAACTATGGCTACACCTTC. Protein sequence: CASSLGAGPNYGYTF.

The V and J genes are TRBV12-3 or TRBV12-4 and TRBJ1-1; no clear D gene. CDR3 size: 13 residues. Between the trimmed V and J ends, which lost 2 bases and 8 bases, there was a span of 12 bases. DNA of the CDR3: TGTGCCAGCAGTTTAAGGTACAGTACGGAAGCTTTCTTT. It is translated as CASSLRYSTEAFF.

The table lists this clone with a few counts. V and J are TRBV2 and TRBJ1-1; 7 bases line up with TRBD1. The CDR3 contains 15 residues. The trim removed 5 bases at V and 2 bases at J, leaving 8 bases unmatched. Germline CDR1 SNHLY, CDR2 FYNNEI. In DNA, the CDR3 is TGTGCCAGCAGTTACCGGACAGGACTAAACACTGAAGCTTTCTTT. It yields the protein CASSYRTGLNTEAFF.

In nucleotides, the CDR3 is TGTGCCAGCAGCTTAGCTCCGGGACAGGTTAATCGGTGGGGTGGCTACACCTTC. It codes for CASSLAPGQVNRWGGYTF. V and J are TRBV7-2 and TRBJ1-2; the match to TRBD1 covers 8 bases. The junction had 16 bases not matched to a gene; V was cut back by 0 bases and J by 7 bases. This CDR3 has 18 residues. CDR1 is SGHTA and CDR2 is FQGNSA in the germline V gene.

This clone was recorded only once. The V gene is TRBV7-2, the J gene TRBJ2-5; 9 bases map to TRBD2. The germline gives CDR1 SGHTA, CDR2 FQGNSA. The CDR3 has 17 residues. V lost 5 bases, J lost 5 bases, and 15 bases stayed unmatched. This CDR3 is CASSIPSGTPQRETQYF. In DNA, the CDR3 is TGTGCCAGCAGCATCCCTAGCGGGACTCCCCAGAGGGAGACCCAGTACTTC. Using reference TRBV7-2 and TRBJ2-5 for the parts outside the CDR3, the full variable domain is GAGVSQSPSNKVTEKGKDVELRCDPISGHTALYWYRQSLGQGLEFLIYFQGNSAPDKSGLPSDRFSAERTGGSVSTLTIQRTQQEDSAVYLCASSIPSGTPQRETQYFGPGTRLLVL.

The chain carries TRBV19 and TRBJ1-4; D may be TRBD1 (6 bases). The CDR3 covers 14 residues. Per the germline V gene, CDR1 is LNHDA and CDR2 is SQIVND (reference sequence). Trimming stripped 11 bases from V and 7 bases from J, with 20 bases between. CDR3 coding DNA: TGTGCCTCCGGAGGGGGGGGCGCGAGTGAAAAACTGTTTTTT. The encoded protein is CASGGGGASEKLFF. Based on the CDR3 plus reference TRBV19 and TRBJ1-4, the full variable domain is DGGITQSPKYLFRKEGQNVTLSCEQNLNHDAMYWYRQDPGQGLRLIYYSQIVNDFQKGDIAEGYSVSREKKESFPLTVTSAQKNPTAFYLCASGGGGASEKLFFGSGTQLSVL.

This rearrangement joins TRBV19 to TRBJ2-3; 8 bases match TRBD2. Germline CDR1 reads LNHDA; CDR2 reads SQIVND (reference sequence). V dropped 3 bases and J dropped 0; count of bases not matched to a gene: 2. The CDR3 consists of 15 residues. The CDR3: CASSIPGGSTDTQYF. The DNA for the CDR3 is TGTGCCAGTAGTATTCCGGGGGGGAGCACAGATACGCAGTATTTT. Full variable domain (remainder filled in from reference TRBV19 and TRBJ2-3): DGGITQSPKYLFRKEGQNVTLSCEQNLNHDAMYWYRQDPGQGLRLIYYSQIVNDFQKGDIAEGYSVSREKKESFPLTVTSAQKNPTAFYLCASSIPGGSTDTQYFGPGTRLTVL.

The rearrangement joins TRBV21-1 to TRBJ2-5; no DNA check was done on the table's D call, TRBD2. TRBV21-1 is noted as a pseudogene. CDR3 length equals 14 residues. The CDR3 is CASLRRPAGETQYF. The CDR3 DNA reads TGTGCCAGCTTGAGACGGCCAGCGGGAGAGACCCAGTACTTC.

This clone came up once. The rearrangement links TRBV18 to TRBJ2-2; 9 nucleotides agree with TRBD1. CDR1 and CDR2 from the germline V gene are KGHSH and LQKENI. V lost 4 bases and J lost 5; bases outside the gene matches: 8. The length of the CDR3 is 16 residues. CDR3 protein: CASSQLQGARTGELFF. The CDR3 DNA reads as TGTGCCAGCTCACAACTACAGGGGGCTCGGACCGGGGAGCTGTTTTTT.

The chain joins TRBV4-3 to TRBJ1-5; D is ambiguous. The CDR3 runs to 13 residues. The V gene lost 0 bases and the J gene lost 6 bases, with 6 bases spanning the gap. CDR1 and CDR2 (germline): LGHNA, YSLEER. CDR3 region: CASSQEEGQPQHF. The CDR3 DNA follows: TGCGCCAGCAGCCAAGAAGAGGGTCAGCCCCAGCATTTT.

The V and J genes are TRBV2 and TRBJ2-7; weak D call: TRBD1 (6 bases). The CDR3 runs 13 residues. Looked up from germline, CDR1 is SNHLY and CDR2 is FYNNEI. V was shortened by 4 bases and J by 3 bases, with 10 bases between the two germline ends. This chain's CDR3 is CASSAARGYEQYV. The CDR3 nucleotides are TGTGCCAGCAGTGCCGCCAGGGGCTACGAGCAGTACGTC.

The chain uses TRBV19 and TRBJ1-3; TRBD1 might be the D (6 bases). CDR3 length equals 16 residues. V was cut by 5 bases and J by 0 bases, with 14 bases left in between. The germline V gene encodes CDR1 LNHDA and CDR2 SQIVND (reference sequence). CDR3 amino acids: CASSRQAFLSGNTIYF. The CDR3 DNA reads TGTGCCAGTAGTCGACAGGCCTTCCTCTCTGGAAACACCATATATTTT.

Only one count was recorded for this clone. The rearrangement uses TRBV19 and TRBJ1-5; D possibly corresponds to TRBD1 (6 bases). Germline CDR1 and CDR2: LNHDA and SQIVND (reference sequence). V lost 9 bases, J lost 6 bases, and 18 bases lay in between. This CDR3 spans 14 amino acids. The CDR3 nucleotides read TGTGCCAGCAAGTTGGGGGCAGGAGGTCAGCCCCAGCATTTT. Translated, it gives CASKLGAGGQPQHF.

This clone was counted once. The V call is TRBV6-1, the J call TRBJ2-7; the D gene is possibly TRBD1 (5 bases). The germline V gene has CDR1 MNHNS and CDR2 SASEGT. V shed 1 base and J shed 3 bases, with 16 bases lying between them. This CDR3 contains 16 residues. The chain's CDR3 is CASSEVFGQGIYEQYV. As DNA, the CDR3 is TGTGCCAGCAGTGAAGTATTCGGGCAGGGCATCTACGAGCAGTACGTC.

V gene TRBV6-5 combines with J gene TRBJ1-2; D unresolved. Looked up from germline, CDR1 is MNHEY and CDR2 is SVGAGI. CDR3 length: 12 amino acids. Trimming shortened V by 1 base and J by 8 bases, and 8 bases separated the two germline ends. CDR3 sequence (DNA): TGTGCCAGCAGTTACTTAGGTGGGGGCTACACCTTC. Its protein product is CASSYLGGGYTF.